Following are 3 T cell receptor beta chains from one sample sequenced in a study of cytomegalovirus exposure and HLA in healthy donors. In the PCR, 60 Vbeta and 13 Jbeta primers were used. TCRdb's table, derived via immunoSEQ multiplex PCR, lists solely in-frame clones and lacks some. The table includes more than 70,000 clones, roughly three quarters detected once. The sample was PBMCs. Receptors originate from a man in his forties in good health and CMV-seronegative.

Of note for this clone: Its ends do not fully match the called genes, so a read error is possible. The chain links TRBV28 to TRBJ2-7; TRBD2 agrees at 7 bases. Germline CDR1 is MDHEN and CDR2 is SYDVKM. The CDR3 spans 12 residues. In DNA, the CDR3 is TGTGCCAGCAGTCCCAACGGACGAGCGGGGTCCTTC. Amino acid sequence: CASSPNGRAGSF.

The J gene is TRBJ2-3, the V gene TRBV5-6; the match to TRBD2 covers 7 bases. CDR1 SGHDT and CDR2 YYEEEE come from the germline V gene. This CDR3 is 16 amino acids long. V was clipped by 0 bases and J by 1 base; unmatched bases: 5. Here the CDR3 reads CASSLVSSGGTDTQYF. The DNA of the CDR3 is TGTGCCAGCAGCTTGGTGTCCAGCGGGGGCACAGATACGCAGTATTTT.

This clone has just one count. The chain combines TRBV4-3 with TRBJ1-1; 8 positions match TRBD1. CDR3 length equals 15 residues. After removal of 3 bases from V and 5 bases from J, the junction contained 8 bases not matched to a gene. Germline loops: CDR1 LGHNA, CDR2 YSLEER. CDR3 sequence: CASSHAGGPRTEAFF. The CDR3 region has the DNA TGCGCCAGCAGCCACGCAGGGGGCCCAAGGACTGAAGCTTTCTTT.